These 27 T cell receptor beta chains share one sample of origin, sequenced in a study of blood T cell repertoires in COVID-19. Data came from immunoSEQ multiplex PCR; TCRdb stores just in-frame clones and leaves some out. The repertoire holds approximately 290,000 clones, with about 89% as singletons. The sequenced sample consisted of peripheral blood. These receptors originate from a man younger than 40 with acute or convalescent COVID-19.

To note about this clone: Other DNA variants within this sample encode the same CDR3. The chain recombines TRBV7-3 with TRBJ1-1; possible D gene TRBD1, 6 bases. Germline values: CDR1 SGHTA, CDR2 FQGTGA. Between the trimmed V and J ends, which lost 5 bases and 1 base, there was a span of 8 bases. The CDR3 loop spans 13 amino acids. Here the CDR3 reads CASSVQGNTEAFF. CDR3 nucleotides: TGTGCCAGCAGCGTACAGGGGAACACTGAAGCTTTCTTT.

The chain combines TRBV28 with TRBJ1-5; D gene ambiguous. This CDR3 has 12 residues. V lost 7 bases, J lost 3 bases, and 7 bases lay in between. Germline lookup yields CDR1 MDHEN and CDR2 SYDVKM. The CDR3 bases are TGTGCCAGCACTAATCTCAATCAGCCCCAGCATTTT. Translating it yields CASTNLNQPQHF. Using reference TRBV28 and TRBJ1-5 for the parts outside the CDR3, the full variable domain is DVKVTQSSRYLVKRTGEKVFLECVQDMDHENMFWYRQDPGLGLRLIYFSYDVKMKEKGDIPEGYSVSREKKERFSLILESASTNQTSMYLCASTNLNQPQHFGDGTRLSIL.

The CDR3 loop reads CASRSLAGRADTQYF. CDR3 bases: TGTGCCAGCAGGTCTCTAGCGGGTCGGGCGGATACGCAGTATTTT. This rearrangement joins TRBV2 to TRBJ2-3, with 8 bases fitting TRBD2. Germline lookup yields CDR1 SNHLY and CDR2 FYNNEI. This CDR3 region has 15 residues. Germline trimming cut 6 bases from V and 6 bases from J; bases unmatched to any gene: 11. The variable domain in full, completed from reference TRBV2 and TRBJ2-3, reads EPEVTQTPSHQVTQMGQEVILRCVPISNHLYFYWYRQILGQKVEFLVSFYNNEISEKSEIFDDQFSVERPDGSNFTLKIRSTKLEDSAMYFCASRSLAGRADTQYFGPGTRLTVL.

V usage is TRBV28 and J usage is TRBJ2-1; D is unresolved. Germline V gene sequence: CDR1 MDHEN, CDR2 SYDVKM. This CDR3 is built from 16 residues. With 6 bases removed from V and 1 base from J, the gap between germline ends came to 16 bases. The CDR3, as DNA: TGTGCCAGCAGCCGTGTGGTAGCCGGGTCCTACAATGAGCAGTTCTTC. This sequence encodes CASSRVVAGSYNEQFF.

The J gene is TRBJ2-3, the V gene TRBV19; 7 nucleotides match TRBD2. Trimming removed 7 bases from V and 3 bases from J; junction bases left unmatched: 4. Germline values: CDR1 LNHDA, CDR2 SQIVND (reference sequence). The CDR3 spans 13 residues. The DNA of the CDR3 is TGTGCCAGTACCCCGCGGGGGACAGATACGCAGTATTTT. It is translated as CASTPRGTDTQYF.

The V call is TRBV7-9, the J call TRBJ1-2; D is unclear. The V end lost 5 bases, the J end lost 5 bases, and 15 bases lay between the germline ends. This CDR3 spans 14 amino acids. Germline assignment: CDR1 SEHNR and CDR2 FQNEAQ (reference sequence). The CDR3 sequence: CASSEGNGWYGYTF. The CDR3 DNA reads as TGTGCCAGCAGCGAGGGAAATGGTTGGTATGGCTACACCTTC. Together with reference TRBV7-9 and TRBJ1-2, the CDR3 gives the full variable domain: DTGVSQNPRHKITKRGQNVTFRCDPISEHNRLYWYRQTLGQGPEFLTYFQNEAQLEKSRLLSDRFSAERPKGSFSTLEIQRTEQGDSAMYLCASSEGNGWYGYTFGSGTRLTVV.

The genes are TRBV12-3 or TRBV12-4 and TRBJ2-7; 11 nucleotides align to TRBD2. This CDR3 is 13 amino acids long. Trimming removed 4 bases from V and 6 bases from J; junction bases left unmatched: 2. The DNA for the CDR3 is TGTGCCAGCAGTTCGACTAGCGGGGTCGAGCAGTACTTC. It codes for CASSSTSGVEQYF.

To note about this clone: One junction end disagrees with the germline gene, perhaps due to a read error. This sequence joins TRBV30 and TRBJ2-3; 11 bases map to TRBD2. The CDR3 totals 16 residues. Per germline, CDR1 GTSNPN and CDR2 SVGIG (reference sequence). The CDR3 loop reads CAWSKGLAESTDTQYF. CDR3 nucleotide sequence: TGTGCCTGGAGTAAGGGACTAGCGGAGTCCACAGATACACAGTATTTT.

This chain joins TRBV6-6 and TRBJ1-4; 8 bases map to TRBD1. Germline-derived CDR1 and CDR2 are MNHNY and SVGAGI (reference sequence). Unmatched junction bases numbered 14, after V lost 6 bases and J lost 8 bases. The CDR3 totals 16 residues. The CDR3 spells CASRPSPGQEEEKLFF. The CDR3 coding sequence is TGTGCCAGCAGGCCGAGCCCGGGACAGGAGGAGGAAAAACTGTTTTTT.

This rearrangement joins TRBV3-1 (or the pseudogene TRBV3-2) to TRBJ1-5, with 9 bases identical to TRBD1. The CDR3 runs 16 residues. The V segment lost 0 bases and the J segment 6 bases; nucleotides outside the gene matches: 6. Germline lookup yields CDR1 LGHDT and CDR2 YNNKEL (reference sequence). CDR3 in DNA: TGTGCCAGCAGCCAAGACTCCGGGACAGGGTCTCAGCCCCAGCATTTT. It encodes CASSQDSGTGSQPQHF.

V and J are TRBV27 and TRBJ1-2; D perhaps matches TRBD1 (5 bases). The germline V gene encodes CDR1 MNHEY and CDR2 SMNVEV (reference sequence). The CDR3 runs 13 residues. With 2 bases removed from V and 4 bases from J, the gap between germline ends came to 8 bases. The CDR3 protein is CASSLQGTYGYTF. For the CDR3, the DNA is TGTGCCAGCAGTTTACAGGGTACCTATGGCTACACCTTC.

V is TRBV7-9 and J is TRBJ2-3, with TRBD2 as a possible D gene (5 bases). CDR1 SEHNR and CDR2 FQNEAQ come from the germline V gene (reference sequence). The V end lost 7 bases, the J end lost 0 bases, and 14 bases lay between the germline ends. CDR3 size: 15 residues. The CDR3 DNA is TGTGCCAGCACTTCTCGGGGAACTAGCACAGATACGCAGTATTTT. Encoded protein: CASTSRGTSTDTQYF.

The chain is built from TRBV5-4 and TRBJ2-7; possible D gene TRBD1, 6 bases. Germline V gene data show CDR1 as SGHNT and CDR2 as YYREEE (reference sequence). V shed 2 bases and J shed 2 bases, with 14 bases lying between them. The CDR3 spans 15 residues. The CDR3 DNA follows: TGTGCCAGCAGCTTACAGGGAACTAACACCTACGAGCAGTACTTC. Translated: CASSLQGTNTYEQYF.

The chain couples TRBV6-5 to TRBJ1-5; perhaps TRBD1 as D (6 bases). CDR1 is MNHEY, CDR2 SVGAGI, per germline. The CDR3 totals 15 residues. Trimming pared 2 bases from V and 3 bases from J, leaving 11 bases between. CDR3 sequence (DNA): TGTGCCAGCAGTTACGGGGGCAGGACCAATCAGCCCCAGCATTTT. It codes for CASSYGGRTNQPQHF.

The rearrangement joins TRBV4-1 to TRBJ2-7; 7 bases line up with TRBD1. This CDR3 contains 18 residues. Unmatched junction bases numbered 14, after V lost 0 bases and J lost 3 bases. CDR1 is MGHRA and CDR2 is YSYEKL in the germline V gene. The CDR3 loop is CASSQEEVGQTRYYEQYF. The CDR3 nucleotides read TGCGCCAGCAGCCAAGAGGAGGTGGGACAGACCCGTTACTACGAGCAGTACTTC.

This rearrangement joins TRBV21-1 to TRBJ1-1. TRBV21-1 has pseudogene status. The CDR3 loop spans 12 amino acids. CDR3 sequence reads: CASSRGDTEAFF. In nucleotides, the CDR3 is TGTGCCAGCAGCAGGGGGGACACTGAAGCTTTCTTT.

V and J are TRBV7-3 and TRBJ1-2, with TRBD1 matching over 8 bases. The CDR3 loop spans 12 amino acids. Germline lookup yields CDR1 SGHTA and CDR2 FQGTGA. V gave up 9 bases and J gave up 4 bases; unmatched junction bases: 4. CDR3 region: CASDRGVYGYTF. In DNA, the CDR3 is TGTGCCAGTGACAGGGGAGTCTATGGCTACACCTTC.

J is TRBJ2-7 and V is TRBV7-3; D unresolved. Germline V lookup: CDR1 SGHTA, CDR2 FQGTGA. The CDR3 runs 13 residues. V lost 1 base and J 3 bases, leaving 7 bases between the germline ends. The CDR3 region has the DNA TGTGCCAGCAGCTTAAATCGAGGCTACGAGCAGTACTTC. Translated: CASSLNRGYEQYF.

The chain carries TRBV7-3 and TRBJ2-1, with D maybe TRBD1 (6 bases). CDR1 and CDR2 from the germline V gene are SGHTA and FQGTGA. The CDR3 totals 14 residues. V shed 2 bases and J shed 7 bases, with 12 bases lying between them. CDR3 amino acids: CASSLGTSTNEQFF. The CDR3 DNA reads TGTGCCAGCAGCTTAGGGACATCTACGAATGAGCAGTTCTTC.

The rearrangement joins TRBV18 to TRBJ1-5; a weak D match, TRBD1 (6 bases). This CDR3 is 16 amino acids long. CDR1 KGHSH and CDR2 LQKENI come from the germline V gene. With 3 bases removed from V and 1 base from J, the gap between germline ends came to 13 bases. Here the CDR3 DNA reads TGTGCCAGCTCACCTGCCGGGACACCAAGCAATCAGCCCCAGCATTTT. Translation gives CASSPAGTPSNQPQHF.

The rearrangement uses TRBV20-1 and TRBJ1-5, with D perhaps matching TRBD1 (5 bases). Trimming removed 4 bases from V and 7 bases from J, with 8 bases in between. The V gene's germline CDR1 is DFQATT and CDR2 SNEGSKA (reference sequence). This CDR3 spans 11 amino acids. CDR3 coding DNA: TGCAGTGCTAAATGGGGCCAGCCCCAGCATTTT. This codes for CSAKWGQPQHF.

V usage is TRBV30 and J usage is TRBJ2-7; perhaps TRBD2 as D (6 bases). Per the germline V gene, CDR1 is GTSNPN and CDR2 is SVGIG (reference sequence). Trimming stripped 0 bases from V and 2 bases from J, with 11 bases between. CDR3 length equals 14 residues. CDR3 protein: CAWSVRGGAYEQYF. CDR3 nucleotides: TGTGCCTGGAGTGTACGCGGAGGGGCCTACGAGCAGTACTTC.

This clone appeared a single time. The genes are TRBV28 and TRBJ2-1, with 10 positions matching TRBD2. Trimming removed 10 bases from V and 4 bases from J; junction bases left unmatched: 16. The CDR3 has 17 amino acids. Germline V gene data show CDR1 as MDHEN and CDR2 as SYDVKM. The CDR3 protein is CATLPGGEAGGYNEQFF. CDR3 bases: TGTGCCACGTTGCCCGGCGGCGAAGCGGGAGGGTACAATGAGCAGTTCTTC.

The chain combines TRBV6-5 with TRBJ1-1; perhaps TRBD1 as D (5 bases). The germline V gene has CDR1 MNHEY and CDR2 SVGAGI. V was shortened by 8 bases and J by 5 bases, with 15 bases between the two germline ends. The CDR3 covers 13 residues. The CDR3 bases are TGTGCCAGCGGGAGGGACGGGAGAACTGAAGCTTTCTTT. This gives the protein CASGRDGRTEAFF.

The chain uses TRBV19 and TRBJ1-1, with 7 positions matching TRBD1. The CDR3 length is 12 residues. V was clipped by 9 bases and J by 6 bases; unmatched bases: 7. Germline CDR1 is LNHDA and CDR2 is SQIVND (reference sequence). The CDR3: CASRQGEAEAFF. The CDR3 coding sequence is TGTGCCAGCCGACAGGGTGAGGCTGAAGCTTTCTTT. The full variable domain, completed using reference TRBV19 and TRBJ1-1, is DGGITQSPKYLFRKEGQNVTLSCEQNLNHDAMYWYRQDPGQGLRLIYYSQIVNDFQKGDIAEGYSVSREKKESFPLTVTSAQKNPTAFYLCASRQGEAEAFFGQGTRLTVV.

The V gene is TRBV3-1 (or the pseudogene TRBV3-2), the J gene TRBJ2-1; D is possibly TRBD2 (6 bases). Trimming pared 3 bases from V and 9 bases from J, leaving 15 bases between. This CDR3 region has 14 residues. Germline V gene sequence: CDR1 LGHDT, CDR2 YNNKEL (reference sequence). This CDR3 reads CASSQGPQAGEQFF. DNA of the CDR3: TGTGCCAGCAGCCAGGGACCCCAAGCGGGTGAGCAGTTCTTC.

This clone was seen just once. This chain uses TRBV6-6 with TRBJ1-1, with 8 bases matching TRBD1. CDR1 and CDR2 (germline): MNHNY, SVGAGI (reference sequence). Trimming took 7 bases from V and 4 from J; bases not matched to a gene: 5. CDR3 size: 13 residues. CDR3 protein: CASIGQGATEAFF. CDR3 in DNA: TGTGCCAGCATCGGACAGGGAGCCACTGAAGCTTTCTTT.